These 25 T cell receptor beta chains originate from one sample sequenced in a study of Tregs in tolerant kidney transplant recipients (dated by TCRdb to about 2019). This sample's time point label indicates: blood sample drawn before combined kidney and bone marrow transplant. Library prep was done by the immunoSEQ multiplex PCR assay. TCRdb obtained this table from immuneACCESS and retained in-frame rearrangements with V and J assigned. These tables miss some clones; where compared with another copy, unresolved V genes account for less than half of the shortfall, and the remainder is unexplained. For this sample the table gives under 95,000 clones, of which approximately 89% were detected only once. Approximately 0.35% of the sample belongs to the ten largest clones. The sample in question was Tregs from blood, obtained before the transplant. The source is a human donor who received a combined kidney and bone marrow transplant.

The chain is built from TRBV28 and TRBJ1-4; D unclear. Looked up from germline, CDR1 is MDHEN and CDR2 is SYDVKM. The CDR3 has 14 amino acids. V lost 0 bases and J lost 4, with 6 bases in between. This CDR3 reads CASSLWGGNEKLFF. The CDR3 DNA reads TGTGCCAGCAGTTTATGGGGCGGTAATGAAAAACTGTTTTTT.

The chain joins TRBV11-2 to TRBJ2-7, with 10 positions matching TRBD1. Losses at the gene ends were 3 bases for V and 9 bases for J; bases not matched to a gene: 8. CDR1 is SGHAT and CDR2 is FQNNGV in the germline V gene. The CDR3 is 14 amino acids. CDR3 nucleotides: TGTGCCAGCAGCTTTTCGGGACAGGGGTCGGGGCAGTACTTC. Protein sequence: CASSFSGQGSGQYF. Full variable domain (rest looked up from reference TRBV11-2 and TRBJ2-7): EAGVAQSPRYKIIEKRQSVAFWCNPISGHATLYWYQQILGQGPKLLIQFQNNGVVDDSQLPKDRFSAERLKGVDSTLKIQPAKLEDSAVYLCASSFSGQGSGQYFGPGTRLTVT.

The chain links TRBV30 to TRBJ1-5; 8 bases fit TRBD1. With 2 bases clipped from V and 2 bases from J, the junction kept 11 bases outside the gene matches. CDR3 length equals 17 residues. From germline, CDR1 is GTSNPN and CDR2 SVGIG (reference sequence). This chain's CDR3 is CAWSTGQGVSGNQPQHF. The DNA for the CDR3 is TGTGCCTGGAGTACAGGACAGGGAGTGTCAGGCAATCAGCCCCAGCATTTT.

The chain has TRBV30 and TRBJ1-4; TRBD1 matches 9 bases. V trimming: 8 bases; J trimming: 4 bases; junction bases outside the gene matches: 11. The CDR3 spans 15 residues. Germline V CDR1 and CDR2: GTSNPN, SVGIG (reference sequence). The CDR3 reads CATGTGIRSNEKLFF. CDR3 in DNA: TGTGCCACCGGGACAGGGATACGAAGTAATGAAAAACTGTTTTTT.

The chain combines TRBV4-3 with TRBJ1-4; D gene ambiguous. In germline, CDR1 is LGHNA, CDR2 YSLEER. The CDR3 consists of 13 residues. The V end was cut by 7 bases, the J end by 8 bases, with 14 bases between. This CDR3 is CASTHLPGEKLFF. In DNA form, the CDR3 reads TGCGCCAGCACTCATCTTCCCGGGGAAAAACTGTTTTTT.

This chain uses TRBV5-1 with TRBJ1-1, with a tentative D call TRBD1 (6 bases). Germline values: CDR1 SGHRS, CDR2 YFSETQ. V lost 0 bases, J lost 2 bases, and 14 bases lay in between. The length of the CDR3 is 16 residues. The CDR3 spells CASSLEGQTSNTEAFF. CDR3 sequence (DNA): TGCGCCAGCAGCTTGGAAGGACAGACATCAAACACTGAAGCTTTCTTT.

The chain uses TRBV11-2 and TRBJ1-3; D gene ambiguous. The J call may be incorrect, as the DNA end agrees better with TRBJ2-2. The germline CDR1 and CDR2 sequences are SGHAT and FQNNGV. This CDR3 contains 13 residues. CDR3 sequence: CASQKTGTGELFF. In DNA, the CDR3 is TGTGCCAGCCAAAAAACGGGCACCGGGGAGCTGTTTTTT.

This clone came up once. The rearrangement joins TRBV18 to TRBJ2-1; D is uncertain. V lost 3 bases and J lost 6, with 9 bases in between. Germline CDR1 reads KGHSH; CDR2 reads LQKENI. The CDR3 loop spans 13 amino acids. CDR3 in amino acids: CASSPQASNEQFF. The CDR3 region has the DNA TGTGCCAGCTCACCCCAGGCTAGCAATGAGCAGTTCTTC.

In nucleotides, the CDR3 is TGTGCCAGCTCACCTGGGGGGCACTATGGCTACACCTTC. Translated: CASSPGGHYGYTF. The V call is TRBV18, the J call TRBJ1-2; a weak D match, TRBD1 (6 bases). Germline V gene lookup returns CDR1 KGHSH and CDR2 LQKENI. Trimming removed 3 bases from V and 3 bases from J, with 8 bases in between. This CDR3 is built from 13 residues.

J is TRBJ2-6 and V is TRBV28; possibly TRBD1 for D (6 bases). Germline V gene sequence: CDR1 MDHEN, CDR2 SYDVKM. The CDR3 is made up of 19 amino acids. Trimming took off 6 bases at V and 2 bases at J, with 23 bases between the two ends. The CDR3 bases are TGTGCCAGCAGCCCGGACAGCCCGACAAGTGTAGCTGGGGCCAACGTCCTGACTTTC. This translates into CASSPDSPTSVAGANVLTF.

This sequence joins TRBV11-3 and TRBJ1-6; D remains unclear. Trimming removed 3 bases at V and 10 bases at J, with 13 bases between. The CDR3 length is 14 residues. Germline V gene sequence: CDR1 SGHNT, CDR2 YENEEA. Written as DNA, the CDR3 is TGTGCCAGCAGCTTTGGGCCCCCGGGATCACCCCTCCACTTT. This codes for CASSFGPPGSPLHF.

CDR3 nucleotide sequence: TGTGCCAGCAGCCTAAGAGCCCCTCTAGCGCGTAGCTCCTACAATGAGCAGTTCTTC. Translating it yields CASSLRAPLARSSYNEQFF. The chain joins TRBV7-9 to TRBJ2-1, with D possibly being TRBD2 (6 bases). V was shortened by 5 bases and J by 0 bases, with 23 bases between the two germline ends. The CDR3 extends over 19 amino acids. Germline assignment: CDR1 SEHNR and CDR2 FQNEAQ (reference sequence).

This clone came up once. This chain connects TRBV7-9 to TRBJ1-6; possibly TRBD1 for D (5 bases). Trimming stripped 4 bases from V and 4 bases from J, with 8 bases between. Looked up from germline, CDR1 is SEHNR and CDR2 is FQNEAQ (reference sequence). The CDR3 is made up of 14 amino acids. The CDR3 reads CASSWDGYNSPLHF. The CDR3 DNA reads TGTGCCAGCAGCTGGGACGGGTATAATTCACCCCTCCACTTT.

This clone showed up just once. The CDR3 is CASSLKAYSGNTIYF. The CDR3 nucleotides are TGTGCCAGCAGCTTGAAGGCTTACTCTGGAAACACCATATATTTT. The chain has TRBV5-5 and TRBJ1-3; D unresolved. CDR1 and CDR2 from the germline V gene are SGHKS and YYEKEE (reference sequence). Trimming took off 1 base at V and 0 bases at J, with 8 bases between the two ends. The CDR3 consists of 15 residues.

This chain uses TRBV4-2 with TRBJ2-1; D possibly corresponds to TRBD1 (6 bases). Trimming pared 4 bases from V and 6 bases from J, leaving 16 bases between. The germline gives CDR1 LGHNA, CDR2 YNFKEQ. The CDR3 is 15 residues long. The CDR3 DNA follows: TGTGCCAGCAGCCTAAATGAGGGGGTGGGCAATGAGCAGTTCTTC. Protein: CASSLNEGVGNEQFF.

The rearrangement links TRBV5-1 to TRBJ2-1; 11 nucleotides match TRBD2. Germline CDR1 is SGHRS and CDR2 is YFSETQ. V lost 0 bases to trimming and J lost 4 bases; unmatched junction nucleotides: 3. This CDR3 comprises 16 residues. Here the CDR3 reads CASSLGGTSGYNEQFF. The CDR3 DNA reads TGCGCCAGCAGCTTGGGTGGGACTAGCGGATACAATGAGCAGTTCTTC.

The rearrangement uses TRBV2 and TRBJ2-7, with 8 positions matching TRBD1. This CDR3 contains 14 residues. From germline, CDR1 is SNHLY and CDR2 FYNNEI. With V trimmed by 4 bases and J by 2 bases, 4 bases remained unmatched. The CDR3 loop is CASSGRTGTYEQYF. DNA of the CDR3: TGTGCCAGCAGTGGGAGGACAGGGACCTACGAGCAGTACTTC.

This chain joins TRBV28 and TRBJ1-4; 7 bases are shared with TRBD1. This CDR3 is 15 amino acids long. V gave up 2 bases and J gave up 8 bases; unmatched junction bases: 8. Germline values: CDR1 MDHEN, CDR2 SYDVKM. CDR3 DNA sequence: TGTGCCAGCAGTTTACCCGGGACAGCAAAGGAAAAACTGTTTTTT. Translation: CASSLPGTAKEKLFF.

The V call is TRBV7-3, the J call TRBJ2-7, with 9 positions matching TRBD2. Germline loops: CDR1 SGHTA, CDR2 FQGTGA. The V and J ends lost 1 base and 3 bases, in that order; junction bases with no gene match: 4. The CDR3 has 15 residues. CDR3 residues: CASSLNGLASYEQYF. The CDR3 nucleotides are TGTGCCAGCAGCTTAAATGGACTAGCGAGCTACGAGCAGTACTTC.

This clone has just a few counts. The chain's CDR3 is CASSRASSYEQYF. DNA for the CDR3: TGTGCCAGCAGTCGAGCTAGCTCCTACGAGCAGTACTTC. The V call is TRBV2, the J call TRBJ2-5; no clear D gene. The better agreement between TRBJ2-7 and the DNA end casts doubt on the J call. There are 13 residues in the CDR3. CDR1 is SNHLY and CDR2 is FYNNEI in the germline V gene.

This chain joins TRBV7-2 and TRBJ2-7; D remains ambiguous. V lost 4 bases, J lost 5 bases, and 9 bases lay in between. The CDR3 consists of 12 residues. Germline values: CDR1 SGHTA, CDR2 FQGNSA. CDR3 protein: CASSSTLNEQYF. The CDR3 bases are TGTGCCAGCAGCTCGACTCTTAACGAGCAGTACTTC.

This chain joins TRBV7-2 and TRBJ2-5; perhaps TRBD1 as D (5 bases). The V end lost 3 bases, the J end lost 3 bases, and 11 bases lay between the germline ends. The CDR3 is 14 amino acids. Looked up from germline, CDR1 is SGHTA and CDR2 is FQGNSA. This CDR3 reads CASSLGHSEETQYF. CDR3 DNA: TGTGCCAGCAGCTTGGGGCATTCCGAAGAGACCCAGTACTTC.

The rearrangement uses TRBV6-6 and TRBJ1-1; D unclear. V was cut by 0 bases and J by 5 bases, with 10 bases left in between. The V gene's germline CDR1 is MNHNY and CDR2 SVGAGI (reference sequence). The length of the CDR3 is 14 residues. The CDR3: CASSYSGIETEAFF. The CDR3 bases are TGTGCCAGCAGTTACTCAGGGATTGAAACTGAAGCTTTCTTT.

The chain is built from TRBV30 and TRBJ2-7; D is ambiguous. Trimming cost V 2 bases and J 5 bases, with 10 bases left between them. This CDR3 has 12 residues. The germline gives CDR1 GTSNPN, CDR2 SVGIG (reference sequence). In DNA, the CDR3 is TGTGCCTGGAGTTCTAGAATTGACGAGCAGTACTTC. This sequence encodes CAWSSRIDEQYF.

Of note for this clone: Because it lacks the conserved phenylalanine or tryptophan at the end, this CDR3 is likely a read error. V is TRBV18 and J is TRBJ1-1; 8 positions agree with TRBD1. Unmatched junction bases numbered 6, after V lost 3 bases and J lost 6 bases. The CDR3 length is 14 residues. Per the germline V gene, CDR1 is KGHSH and CDR2 is LQKENI. The CDR3 is CASSPEGQAPEAFL. The CDR3 nucleotides read TGTGCCAGCTCACCGGAGGGACAGGCCCCTGAAGCTTTCCTT.